This T cell receptor beta chain was profiled in a study of blood T cell repertoires in COVID-19. Sequencing was performed with immunoSEQ multiplex PCR; in TCRdb, only in-frame clones are kept and a portion is missing. The sample has more than 250,000 clones; around 88% are singletons. Cohort assignment relied on participant-reported clinical history. This clonotype was sampled from a woman aged 40 to 55 with acute COVID-19. The specimen was PBMCs or T cells enriched from blood (not recorded which).

The CDR3 DNA reads as TGTGCCAGCAGCTGGGGACTGATTAATGAAAAACTGTTTTTT. Translation gives CASSWGLINEKLFF. This chain connects TRBV7-8 to TRBJ1-4, with D perhaps TRBD1 (5 bases). CDR1 is SGHVS and CDR2 is FQNEAQ in the germline V gene. This CDR3 spans 14 amino acids. V gave up 4 bases and J gave up 4 bases, with 10 bases separating them.